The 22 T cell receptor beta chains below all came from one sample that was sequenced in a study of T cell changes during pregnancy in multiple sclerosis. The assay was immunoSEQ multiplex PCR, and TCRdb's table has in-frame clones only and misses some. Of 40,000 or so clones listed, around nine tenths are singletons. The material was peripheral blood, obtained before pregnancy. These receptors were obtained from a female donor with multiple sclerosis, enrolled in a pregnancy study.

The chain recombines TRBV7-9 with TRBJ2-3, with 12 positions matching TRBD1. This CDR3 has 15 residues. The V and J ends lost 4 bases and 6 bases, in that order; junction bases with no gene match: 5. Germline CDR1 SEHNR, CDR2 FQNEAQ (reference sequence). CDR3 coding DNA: TGTGCCAGCAGCTCCGGGACAGGGGGCTGGGATACGCAGTATTTT. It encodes CASSSGTGGWDTQYF.

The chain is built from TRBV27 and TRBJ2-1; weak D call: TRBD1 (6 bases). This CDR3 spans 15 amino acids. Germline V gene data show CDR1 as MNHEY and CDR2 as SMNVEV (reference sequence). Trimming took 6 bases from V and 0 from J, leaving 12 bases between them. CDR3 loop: CASSLQGFSYNEQFF. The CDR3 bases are TGTGCCAGCAGCCTACAGGGCTTCTCCTACAATGAGCAGTTCTTC.

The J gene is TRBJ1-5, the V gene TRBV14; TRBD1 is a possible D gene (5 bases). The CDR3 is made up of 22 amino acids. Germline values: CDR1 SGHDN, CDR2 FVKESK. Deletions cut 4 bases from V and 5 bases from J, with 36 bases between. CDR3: CASSLTKGRRWGREVRDQPQHF. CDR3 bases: TGTGCCAGCAGCCTGACGAAAGGTCGTCGGTGGGGCAGGGAGGTTAGGGATCAGCCCCAGCATTTT.

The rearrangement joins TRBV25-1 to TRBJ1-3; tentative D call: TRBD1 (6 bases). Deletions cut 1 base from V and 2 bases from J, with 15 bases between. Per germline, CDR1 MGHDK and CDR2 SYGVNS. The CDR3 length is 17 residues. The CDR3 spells CASSEFTGPIAGNTIYF. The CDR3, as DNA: TGTGCCAGCAGTGAATTTACAGGGCCCATCGCTGGAAACACCATATATTTT.

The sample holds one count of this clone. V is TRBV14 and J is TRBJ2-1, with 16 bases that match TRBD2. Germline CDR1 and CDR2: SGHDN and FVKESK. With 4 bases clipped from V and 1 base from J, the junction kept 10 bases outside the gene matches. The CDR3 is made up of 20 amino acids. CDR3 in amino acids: CASSLIPGLAGGASYNEQFF. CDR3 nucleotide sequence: TGTGCCAGCAGCCTCATTCCGGGACTAGCGGGAGGGGCGTCCTACAATGAGCAGTTCTTC.

Here the CDR3 DNA reads TGTGCCAGCAGCTTAGACGGAGCGGCGGGAGAGACCCAGTACTTC. Its protein product is CASSLDGAAGETQYF. The V and J genes are TRBV7-2 and TRBJ2-5; D possibly corresponds to TRBD2 (5 bases). V was shortened by 1 base and J by 4 bases, with 13 bases between the two germline ends. CDR1 is SGHTA and CDR2 is FQGNSA in the germline V gene. This CDR3 has 15 amino acids.

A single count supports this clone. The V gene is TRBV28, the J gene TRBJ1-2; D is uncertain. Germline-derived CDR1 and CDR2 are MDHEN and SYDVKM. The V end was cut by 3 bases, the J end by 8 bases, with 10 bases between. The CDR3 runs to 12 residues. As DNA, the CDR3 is TGTGCCAGCAGTTTCCTGACATACGGCTACACCTTC. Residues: CASSFLTYGYTF.

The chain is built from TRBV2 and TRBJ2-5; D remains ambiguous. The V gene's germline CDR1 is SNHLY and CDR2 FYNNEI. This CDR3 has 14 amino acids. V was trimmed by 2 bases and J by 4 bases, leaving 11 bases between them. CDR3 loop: CASSELRDGETQYF. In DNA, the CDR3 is TGTGCCAGCAGTGAACTTAGAGATGGAGAGACCCAGTACTTC. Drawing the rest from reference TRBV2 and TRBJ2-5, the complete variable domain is EPEVTQTPSHQVTQMGQEVILRCVPISNHLYFYWYRQILGQKVEFLVSFYNNEISEKSEIFDDQFSVERPDGSNFTLKIRSTKLEDSAMYFCASSELRDGETQYFGPGTRLLVL.

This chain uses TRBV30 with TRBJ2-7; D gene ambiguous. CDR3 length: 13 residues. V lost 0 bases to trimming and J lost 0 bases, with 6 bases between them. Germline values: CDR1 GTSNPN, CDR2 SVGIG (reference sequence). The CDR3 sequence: CAWSVGSSYEQYF. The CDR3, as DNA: TGTGCCTGGAGTGTTGGCAGCTCCTACGAGCAGTACTTC. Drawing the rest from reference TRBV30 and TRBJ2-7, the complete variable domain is SQTIHQWPATLVQPVGSPLSLECTVEGTSNPNLYWYRQAAGRGLQLLFYSVGIGQISSEVPQNLSASRPQDRQFILSSKKLLLSDSGFYLCAWSVGSSYEQYFGPGTRLTVT.

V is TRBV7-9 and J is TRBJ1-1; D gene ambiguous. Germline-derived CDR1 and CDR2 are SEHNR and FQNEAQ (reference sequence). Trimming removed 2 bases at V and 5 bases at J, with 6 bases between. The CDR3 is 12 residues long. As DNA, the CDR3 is TGTGCCAGCAGCTTAAGCAAGACTGAAGCTTTCTTT. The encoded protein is CASSLSKTEAFF. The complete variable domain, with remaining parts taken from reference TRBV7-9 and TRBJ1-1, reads DTGVSQNPRHKITKRGQNVTFRCDPISEHNRLYWYRQTLGQGPEFLTYFQNEAQLEKSRLLSDRFSAERPKGSFSTLEIQRTEQGDSAMYLCASSLSKTEAFFGQGTRLTVV.

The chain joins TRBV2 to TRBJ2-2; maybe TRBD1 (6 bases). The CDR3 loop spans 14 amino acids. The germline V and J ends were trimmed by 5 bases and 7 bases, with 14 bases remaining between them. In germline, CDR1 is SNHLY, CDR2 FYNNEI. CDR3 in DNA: TGTGCCAGCAGTCCGACAGGAATCGGCGGGGAGCTGTTTTTT. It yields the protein CASSPTGIGGELFF.

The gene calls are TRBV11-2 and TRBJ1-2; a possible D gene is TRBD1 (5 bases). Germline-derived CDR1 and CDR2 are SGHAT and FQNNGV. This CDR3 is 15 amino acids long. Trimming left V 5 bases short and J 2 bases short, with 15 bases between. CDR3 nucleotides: TGTGCCAGCAGCCTAACGGTGACAGCCAACTATGGCTACACCTTC. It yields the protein CASSLTVTANYGYTF.

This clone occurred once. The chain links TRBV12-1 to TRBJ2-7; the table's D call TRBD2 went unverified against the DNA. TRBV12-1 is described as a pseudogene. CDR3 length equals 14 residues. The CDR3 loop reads CASSRQEGYYEQYF. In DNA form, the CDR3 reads TGTGCCAGCAGTCGTCAGGAGGGGTACTACGAGCAGTACTTC.

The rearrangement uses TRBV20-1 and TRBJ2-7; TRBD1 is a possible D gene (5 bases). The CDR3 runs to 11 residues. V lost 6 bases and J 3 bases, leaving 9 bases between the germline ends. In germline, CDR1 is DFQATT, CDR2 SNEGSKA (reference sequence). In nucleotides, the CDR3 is TGCAGTGCACAGGACGACTACGAGCAGTACTTC. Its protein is CSAQDDYEQYF.

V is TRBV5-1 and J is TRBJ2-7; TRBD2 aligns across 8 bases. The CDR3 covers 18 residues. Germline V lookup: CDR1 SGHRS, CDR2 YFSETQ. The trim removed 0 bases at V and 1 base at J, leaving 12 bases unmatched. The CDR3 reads CASSLGVAGLRESYEQYF. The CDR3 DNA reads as TGCGCCAGCAGCTTGGGGGTAGCGGGGCTAAGGGAATCCTACGAGCAGTACTTC.

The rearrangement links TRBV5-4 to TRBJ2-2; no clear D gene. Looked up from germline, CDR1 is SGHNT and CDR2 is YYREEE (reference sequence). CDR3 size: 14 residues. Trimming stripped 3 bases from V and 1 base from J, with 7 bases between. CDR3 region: CASSYMVNTGELFF. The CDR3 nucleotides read TGTGCCAGCAGCTACATGGTGAACACCGGGGAGCTGTTTTTT.

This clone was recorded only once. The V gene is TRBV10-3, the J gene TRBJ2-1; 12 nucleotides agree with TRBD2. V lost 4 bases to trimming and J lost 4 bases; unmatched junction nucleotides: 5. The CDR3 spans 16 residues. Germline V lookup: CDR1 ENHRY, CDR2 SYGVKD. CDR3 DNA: TGTGCCATCAGTGGGGTAGGACTAGCGGGGTACAATGAGCAGTTCTTC. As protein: CAISGVGLAGYNEQFF.

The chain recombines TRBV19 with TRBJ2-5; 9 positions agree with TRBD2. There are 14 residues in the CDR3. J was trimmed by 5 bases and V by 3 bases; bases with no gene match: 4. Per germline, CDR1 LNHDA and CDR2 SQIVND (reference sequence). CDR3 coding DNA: TGTGCCAGTAGTATTACCGGGACTAGCGAGACCCAGTACTTC. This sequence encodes CASSITGTSETQYF. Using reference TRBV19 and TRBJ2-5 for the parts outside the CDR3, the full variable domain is DGGITQSPKYLFRKEGQNVTLSCEQNLNHDAMYWYRQDPGQGLRLIYYSQIVNDFQKGDIAEGYSVSREKKESFPLTVTSAQKNPTAFYLCASSITGTSETQYFGPGTRLLVL.

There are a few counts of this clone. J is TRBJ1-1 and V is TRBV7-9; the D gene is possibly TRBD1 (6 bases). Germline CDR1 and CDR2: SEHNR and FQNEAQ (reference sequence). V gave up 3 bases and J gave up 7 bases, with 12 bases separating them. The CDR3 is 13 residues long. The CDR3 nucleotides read TGTGCCAGCAGCTTCGGACCGGACAGTGAAGCTTTCTTT. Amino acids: CASSFGPDSEAFF.

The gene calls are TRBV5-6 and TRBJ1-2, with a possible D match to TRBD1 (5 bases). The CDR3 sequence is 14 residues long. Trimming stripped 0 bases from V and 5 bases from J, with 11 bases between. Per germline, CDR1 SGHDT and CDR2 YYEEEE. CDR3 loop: CASSLAGEGYGYTF. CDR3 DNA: TGTGCCAGCAGCTTGGCCGGGGAGGGGTATGGCTACACCTTC.

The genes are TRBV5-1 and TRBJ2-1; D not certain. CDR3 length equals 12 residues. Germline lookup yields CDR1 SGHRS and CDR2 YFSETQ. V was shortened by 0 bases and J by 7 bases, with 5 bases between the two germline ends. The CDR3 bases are TGCGCCAGCAGCTTGGTGAGAAATGAGCAGTTCTTC. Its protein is CASSLVRNEQFF.

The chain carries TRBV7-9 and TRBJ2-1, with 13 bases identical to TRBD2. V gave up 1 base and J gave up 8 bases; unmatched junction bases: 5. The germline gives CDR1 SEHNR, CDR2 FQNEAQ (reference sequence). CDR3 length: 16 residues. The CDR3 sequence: CASSLGTSGRGYEQFF. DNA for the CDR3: TGTGCCAGCAGCTTAGGGACTAGCGGGAGAGGCTATGAGCAGTTCTTC. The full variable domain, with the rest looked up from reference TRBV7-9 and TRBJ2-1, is DTGVSQNPRHKITKRGQNVTFRCDPISEHNRLYWYRQTLGQGPEFLTYFQNEAQLEKSRLLSDRFSAERPKGSFSTLEIQRTEQGDSAMYLCASSLGTSGRGYEQFFGPGTRLTVL.